Described below is a single T cell receptor beta chain sequence and its context. The antigen is unknown. The length of the CDR3 is 13 residues. The germline gives CDR1 DFQATT, CDR2 SNEGSKA (reference sequence). V lost 2 bases and J 5 bases, leaving 10 bases between the germline ends. Construction of the TCRbeta library involved unique molecular identifiers. A single record per CDR3 protein comes from TCRdb applying MiXCR to the PCR reads. The sample has 540,000 or so distinct CDR3 sequences; 23% are singletons. The data are from a study of T-cell reconstitution after alpha-beta-depleted transplantation in children. Study conclusions and caveats: For some patients, TCRbeta diversity was high at day 60 because of recipient T cells and thymic progenitors that survived. When one year had passed after transplant, most T-cell counts and diversity came from newly produced T cells. Expanded clones from the graft, numbering several hundred, reportedly supplied alpha-beta T cells about two months after transplant.

V and J are TRBV20-1 and TRBJ2-4; D gene ambiguous. The TCR originated in a boy younger than two who had a stem cell transplant for acute myeloid leukemia, so the T cells may come from the graft donor. The material was PBMCs, mostly from graft donor cells, obtained 360 days after TCRalphabeta/CD19-depleted stem cell transplant. The CDR3 protein is CSARYGYENIQYF. The CDR3 coding sequence is TGCAGTGCTAGATACGGATACGAAAACATTCAGTACTTC.